These T cell receptor beta chains were read from a single sample in a study of neurological immune-mediated disorders. TCRdb fed the 5' RACE reads into MiXCR, producing one record per CDR3 protein. The sample has around 100,000 distinct CDR3 sequences, 10% to 13% seen once. What was sequenced was PBMCs. These receptors originate from a female donor with HTLV-1-associated myelopathy (HAM/TSP). Each CDR3 is given with its conserved first and last residue. Not every row has a clone size; where given, it reads once, few, many or a size class.

clone_size v_call cdr3_aa
many TRBV5-1 CASSLLADTGELFF
many TRBV10-3 CAIRSVGSYEQYF
many TRBV29-1 CSVLWFANYGYTF
many TRBV29-1 CSSVGGSWPYEQYF
few TRBV5-1 CASSSSGGIPDTQYF
many TRBV7-3 CASLTSGPGEQFF
many TRBV5-1 CASSFRQGIHEQYF
many TRBV20-1 CSATGGYYEQYF
many TRBV20-1 CSAIAGGPINEQFF
many TRBV9 CASGDGNVLWQFF
many TRBV12-3/TRBV12-4 CASSFGDRGLGETQYF
many TRBV6-5 CASSNGLPRKSPLHF
many TRBV9 CASSVGGAPYEQYF
many TRBV27 CASSSGTSGGSTDTQYF
NA TRBV3-1 CASSQAGTVIGRGAFF
many TRBV20-1 CSARDPSRGISTDTQYF
NA TRBV10-1 CASSGRGADTQYF
many TRBV6-5 CASSYRRQAAQETQYF
many TRBV6-1 CASSELRDQPQHF
few TRBV5-6 CASRITGEQFF
few TRBV27 CASSFSGAQYEQYF
once TRBV20-1 CSVPLGGGGASDEQFF
many TRBV7-2 CASSSDRADTQYF
few TRBV14 CASSPQWTPTYEQYF